The 3 T cell receptor beta chains reported below all come from one sample, sequenced in a study of T cells in Graves' hyperthyroidism and ophthalmopathy. Regions amplified from RNA transcripts were the TCR beta CDR3 regions. The HTBI primer set served for first-round RT-PCR of the TCR CDR3. TCRdb re-called the multiplex PCR reads with MiXCR, one entry per CDR3 protein. The top ten clones hold 5.8% of a sample with hundreds of thousands of distinct CDR3 sequences, roughly 13% of them seen once. The sequenced sample was blood. These receptors were collected from a woman in her thirties with Graves' hyperthyroidism that later progressed to Graves' ophthalmopathy.

This clonotype appeared many times. CDR3 amino acids: CASSPKGGTFLETEAFF. As DNA, the CDR3 is TGTGCCAGCAGCCCAAAAGGGGGGACATTCTTAGAGACTGAAGCTTTCTTT. V usage is TRBV6-1 and J usage is TRBJ1-1; the D gene is possibly TRBD1 (6 bases). Germline V gene lookup returns CDR1 MNHNS and CDR2 SASEGT. This CDR3 is 17 amino acids long. V gave up 6 bases and J gave up 5 bases, with 25 bases separating them.

The chain links TRBV28 to TRBJ1-5; 11 nucleotides match TRBD1. This CDR3 spans 19 amino acids. Germline V gene lookup returns CDR1 MDHEN and CDR2 SYDVKM. V lost 3 bases and J lost 0; bases outside the gene matches: 10. In DNA form, the CDR3 reads TGTGCCAGCAGTTTGGGGACCGGACAGGGGGCTTATAGCAATCAGCCCCAGCATTTT. Translation: CASSLGTGQGAYSNQPQHF.

The chain carries TRBV24-1 and TRBJ2-7, with D possibly being TRBD2 (6 bases). V lost 2 bases to trimming and J lost 6 bases, with 10 bases between them. Germline V CDR1 and CDR2: KGHDR, SFDVKD. The CDR3 consists of 13 residues. The chain's CDR3 is CATSDSLTSEQYF. For the CDR3, the DNA is TGTGCCACCAGTGATTCTTTGACTAGCGAGCAGTACTTC.